The sequence of this T cell receptor beta chain was determined in a study of identical twins. General observations from the study: In monozygotic twins, models underestimated the sharing of out-of-frame TCR alpha. While abundant cord blood beta clonotypes carried fewer insertions, memory repertoires showed no such pattern.

Unique molecular identifiers were present on the cDNA, which also gained a universal primer site by template switching. One entry per CDR3 protein results from TCRdb running MiXCR on the 5' RACE reads. Here the sample spans some 590,000 distinct CDR3 sequences, 9.6% being singletons. The germline V gene has CDR1 SGHRS and CDR2 YFSETQ. The CDR3 consists of 15 residues. The ends were cut back, 0 bases at V and 0 bases at J, with 6 bases in the middle. This clonotype was recorded a few times. The antigen is undetermined. This sample was shared with a second study, whose subject was yellow fever vaccine responses in identical twins.

The sequencing sample was made of PBMCs. This chain connects TRBV5-1 to TRBJ1-4, with D possibly matching TRBD1 (5 bases). This TCR was sampled from a woman aged 18 to 35 in good health. CDR3 sequence reads: CASSLGQTTNEKLFF. CDR3 nucleotides: TGCGCCAGCAGCTTGGGACAGACAACTAATGAAAAACTGTTTTTT. Using reference TRBV5-1 and TRBJ1-4 for the parts outside the CDR3, the full variable domain is KAGVTQTPRYLIKTRGQQVTLSCSPISGHRSVSWYQQTPGQGLQFLFEYFSETQRNKGNFPGRFSGRQFSNSRSEMNVSTLELGDSALYLCASSLGQTTNEKLFFGSGTQLSVL.